These 23 T cell receptor beta chains came from one sample sequenced in a study of radiation and T cells in renal cell carcinoma. Assay: immunoSEQ multiplex PCR; the TCRdb copy retains only in-frame clones and omits some. The repertoire has tens of thousands of clones, approximately 80% of them found once; the top ten carry around 31%. The time point here: blood 2 weeks post-SBRT. The treatment here: 15 Gy SBRT to primary tumor, nephrectomy 4 weeks later. Sequencing used blood, obtained from a patient whose treatment included radiotherapy and nephrectomy. All receptors come from a woman in her 70s with renal cell carcinoma.

V usage is TRBV5-5 and J usage is TRBJ1-5; TRBD1 matches at 10 bases. In germline, CDR1 is SGHKS, CDR2 YYEKEE (reference sequence). The trim removed 4 bases at V and 3 bases at J, leaving 13 bases unmatched. The CDR3 loop spans 18 amino acids. The CDR3 bases are TGTGCCAGCAGCACCGGGACAGGGGAGTATTATAACAATCAGCCCCAGCATTTT. This gives the protein CASSTGTGEYYNNQPQHF.

The rearrangement uses TRBV4-3 and TRBJ2-1; D is ambiguous. The germline V gene has CDR1 LGHNA and CDR2 YSLEER. This CDR3 contains 13 residues. V was clipped by 0 bases and J by 7 bases, with 7 bases between them. CDR3 loop: CASSQDRLNEQFF. CDR3 DNA sequence: TGCGCCAGCAGCCAAGATCGGTTAAATGAGCAGTTCTTC.

This clone was recorded only once. The chain links TRBV25-1 to TRBJ2-3; TRBD2 might be the D (5 bases). With 11 bases removed from V and 0 bases from J, the gap between germline ends came to 12 bases. CDR1 and CDR2 from the germline V gene are MGHDK and SYGVNS. The CDR3 consists of 13 residues. For the CDR3, the DNA is TGTGCCCCGGGAACAGATAGCACAGATACGCAGTATTTT. This gives the protein CAPGTDSTDTQYF.

This clone turned up a few times. The gene calls are TRBV5-6 and TRBJ1-2; 9 bases map to TRBD1. V was clipped by 2 bases and J by 3 bases; unmatched bases: 2. Germline lookup yields CDR1 SGHDT and CDR2 YYEEEE. The CDR3 covers 14 residues. CDR3: CASSFGTGYYGYTF. As DNA, the CDR3 is TGTGCCAGCAGCTTCGGGACAGGGTACTATGGCTACACCTTC. The complete variable domain, with remaining parts taken from reference TRBV5-6 and TRBJ1-2, reads DAGVTQSPTHLIKTRGQQVTLRCSPKSGHDTVSWYQQALGQGPQFIFQYYEEEERQRGNFPDRFSGHQFPNYSSELNVNALLLGDSALYLCASSFGTGYYGYTFGSGTRLTVV.

V is TRBV6-5 and J is TRBJ2-3, with 12 bases lining up with TRBD1. Germline values: CDR1 MNHEY, CDR2 SVGAGI. Trimming took 6 bases from V and 2 from J; bases not matched to a gene: 3. The CDR3 is 15 residues long. The DNA of the CDR3 is TGTGCCAGCAGGGGACAGGGGGCGATCACAGATACGCAGTATTTT. It is translated as CASRGQGAITDTQYF.

CDR3 bases: TGTGCCAGCAGCCCGACGGACAGAGTCTACGAGCAGTACTTC. Its translation is CASSPTDRVYEQYF. The chain combines TRBV9 with TRBJ2-7; maybe TRBD1 (6 bases). Germline assignment: CDR1 SGDLS and CDR2 YYNGEE. V was cut by 4 bases and J by 3 bases, with 14 bases left in between. The CDR3 is 14 residues long.

This clone was seen only once. The chain carries TRBV5-1 and TRBJ2-7; 10 nucleotides match TRBD2. Trimming took 8 bases from V and 0 from J; bases not matched to a gene: 5. Germline V CDR1 and CDR2: SGHRS, YFSETQ. The CDR3 runs to 14 residues. The CDR3 spells CASSGTSDSYEQYF. DNA for the CDR3: TGCGCCAGTTCCGGGACTAGCGACTCCTACGAGCAGTACTTC.

This clone was counted a few times. The V call is TRBV13, the J call TRBJ1-1; D possibly corresponds to TRBD1 (6 bases). Germline CDR1 and CDR2: PRHDT and FYEKMQ (reference sequence). The CDR3 consists of 13 residues. Trimming removed 5 bases at V and 11 bases at J, with 18 bases between. The CDR3 spells CASSTHTGTPAFF. The CDR3 DNA reads as TGTGCCAGCAGCACCCATACCGGGACACCTGCTTTCTTT.

This rearrangement joins TRBV7-9 to TRBJ2-5; possible D gene TRBD2, 5 bases. The CDR3 has 14 residues. Trimming removed 3 bases at V and 2 bases at J, with 10 bases between. Germline values: CDR1 SEHNR, CDR2 FQNEAQ (reference sequence). The CDR3 loop is CASSFSREQETQYF. The DNA for the CDR3 is TGTGCCAGCAGCTTTTCGAGGGAGCAAGAGACCCAGTACTTC.

The chain combines TRBV15 with TRBJ1-4, with 8 bases that match TRBD1. CDR3 size: 14 residues. Trimming took 1 base from V and 8 from J; bases not matched to a gene: 3. Germline CDR1 and CDR2: LNHNV and YYDKDF (reference sequence). In DNA, the CDR3 is TGTGCCACCAGCAGAGGCAGGGGGCAGGAAAAACTGTTTTTT. The encoded protein is CATSRGRGQEKLFF.

This clone was seen more than once but under ten times. This chain connects TRBV2 to TRBJ1-1; perhaps TRBD1 as D (5 bases). Per germline, CDR1 SNHLY and CDR2 FYNNEI. With 5 bases removed from V and 1 base from J, the gap between germline ends came to 14 bases. This CDR3 has 15 residues. The CDR3 protein is CASSPRPGGNTEAFF. CDR3 DNA: TGTGCCAGCAGTCCCCGTCCTGGGGGGAACACTGAAGCTTTCTTT.

This clone was detected only once. The chain combines TRBV6-5 with TRBJ2-7; the D is unclear. The CDR3 runs 14 residues. With 6 bases removed from V and 3 bases from J, the gap between germline ends came to 15 bases. CDR1 is MNHEY and CDR2 is SVGAGI in the germline V gene. CDR3 sequence (DNA): TGTGCCAGCAGCTTGGACCCTTCCCACTACGAGCAGTACTTC. Residues: CASSLDPSHYEQYF.

The CDR3 here is CASSEARDRGIYSNQPQHF. The CDR3 DNA is TGTGCCAGCAGTGAAGCGCGGGACAGGGGGATTTATAGCAATCAGCCCCAGCATTTT. V gene TRBV2 combines with J gene TRBJ1-5; 11 bases are a match to TRBD1. Per the germline V gene, CDR1 is SNHLY and CDR2 is FYNNEI. The CDR3 covers 19 residues. The junction had 7 bases not matched to a gene; V was cut back by 0 bases and J by 0 bases. The variable domain in full, with the rest retrieved from reference TRBV2 and TRBJ1-5, is EPEVTQTPSHQVTQMGQEVILRCVPISNHLYFYWYRQILGQKVEFLVSFYNNEISEKSEIFDDQFSVERPDGSNFTLKIRSTKLEDSAMYFCASSEARDRGIYSNQPQHFGDGTRLSIL.

This clone was seen a single time. This rearrangement joins TRBV9 to TRBJ1-2, with 11 bases fitting TRBD1. The CDR3 has 17 amino acids. V lost 4 bases, J lost 1 base, and 9 bases stayed unmatched. The germline V gene encodes CDR1 SGDLS and CDR2 YYNGEE. CDR3 in DNA: TGTGCCAGCAGCCCAGGGACAGGGGGAGGCCTTAACTATGGCTACACCTTC. It is translated as CASSPGTGGGLNYGYTF.

This clone was observed a single time. V is TRBV7-9 and J is TRBJ2-5; D may be TRBD2 (5 bases). The ends were cut back, 4 bases at V and 1 base at J, with 19 bases in the middle. The CDR3 is 17 amino acids. The V gene's germline CDR1 is SEHNR and CDR2 FQNEAQ (reference sequence). The CDR3, as DNA: TGTGCCAGCAGCTCCTCGAACTTACTAGGTGCCCAAGAGACCCAGTACTTC. Translation: CASSSSNLLGAQETQYF.

The V call is TRBV9, the J call TRBJ2-7, with D possibly being TRBD1 (5 bases). The germline V gene has CDR1 SGDLS and CDR2 YYNGEE. The CDR3 is 15 residues long. V gave up 0 bases and J gave up 3 bases, with 13 bases separating them. The CDR3 DNA reads TGTGCCAGCAGCGTAGGGGCACAGGACCACTACGAGCAGTACTTC. Its translation is CASSVGAQDHYEQYF.

DNA for the CDR3: TGCGCCAGCAGCTTGGCCGGGACACTAAACACTGAAGCTTTCTTT. Protein product: CASSLAGTLNTEAFF. The gene calls are TRBV5-1 and TRBJ1-1; perhaps TRBD1 as D (6 bases). CDR3 size: 15 residues. Trimming stripped 0 bases from V and 2 bases from J, with 11 bases between. The germline CDR1 and CDR2 sequences are SGHRS and YFSETQ.

This rearrangement joins TRBV4-1 to TRBJ1-4; tentatively, D is TRBD1 (6 bases). Germline assignment: CDR1 MGHRA and CDR2 YSYEKL. Deletions cut 2 bases from V and 7 bases from J, with 17 bases between. The CDR3 spans 16 residues. CDR3 loop: CASSQSVVRGPEKLFF. The CDR3 region has the DNA TGCGCCAGCAGCCAATCCGTCGTCCGGGGGCCTGAAAAACTGTTTTTT.

The gene calls are TRBV19 and TRBJ2-1; D assignment may be TRBD1 or TRBD2 (6 bases each). V lost 5 bases, J lost 3 bases, and 11 bases lay in between. CDR3 length: 14 residues. Germline V lookup: CDR1 LNHDA, CDR2 SQIVND (reference sequence). CDR3 DNA sequence: TGTGCCAGTAGTTTGGGGGGCGGCTACAATGAGCAGTTCTTC. Protein sequence: CASSLGGGYNEQFF. The entire variable domain, with the rest obtained from reference TRBV19 and TRBJ2-1, is as follows: DGGITQSPKYLFRKEGQNVTLSCEQNLNHDAMYWYRQDPGQGLRLIYYSQIVNDFQKGDIAEGYSVSREKKESFPLTVTSAQKNPTAFYLCASSLGGGYNEQFFGPGTRLTVL.

This clone was counted a few times. V gene TRBV7-6 combines with J gene TRBJ1-6; TRBD1 agrees at 7 bases. CDR1 and CDR2 (germline): SGHVS, FNYEAQ. The CDR3 extends over 17 amino acids. Germline trimming cut 2 bases from V and 1 base from J; bases unmatched to any gene: 5. The CDR3 sequence is CASSLTTGRSYNSPLHF. The CDR3 nucleotides read TGTGCCAGCAGCTTAACGACAGGGAGATCCTATAATTCACCCCTCCACTTT. Filled out from reference TRBV7-6 and TRBJ1-6, the complete variable domain reads GAGVSQSPRYKVTKRGQDVALRCDPISGHVSLYWYRQALGQGPEFLTYFNYEAQQDKSGLPNDRFSAERPEGSISTLTIQRTEQRDSAMYRCASSLTTGRSYNSPLHFGNGTRLTVT.

The sample holds one count of this clone. V usage is TRBV19 and J usage is TRBJ2-7; the match to TRBD1 covers 8 bases. The germline gives CDR1 LNHDA, CDR2 SQIVND (reference sequence). The CDR3 loop spans 14 amino acids. J lost 6 bases, V lost 5 bases, and 9 bases had no gene match. The CDR3 DNA follows: TGTGCCAGTAGTCTCAGGACAGGGAGAAGCGAGCAGTACTTC. Protein: CASSLRTGRSEQYF.

This chain links TRBV6-4 with TRBJ2-3; 12 bases fit TRBD2. The germline V gene has CDR1 MRHNA and CDR2 SNTAGT. There are 17 residues in the CDR3. Germline trimming cut 0 bases from V and 4 bases from J; bases unmatched to any gene: 5. This CDR3 is CASSDSKLAGGSDTQYF. The CDR3 DNA reads TGTGCCAGCAGTGACTCGAAACTAGCGGGGGGCTCAGATACGCAGTATTTT.

The chain has TRBV6-8 and TRBJ2-1; 7 nucleotides align to TRBD2. Unmatched junction bases numbered 13, after V lost 0 bases and J lost 8 bases. Looked up from germline, CDR1 is MNHGY and CDR2 is SAAAGT. The CDR3 is 17 amino acids. CDR3 nucleotide sequence: TGTGCCAGCAGTTACTCGACAAGGACTAGTTTTTTGGATGAGCAGTTCTTC. Translating gives CASSYSTRTSFLDEQFF.